The rows below give T cell receptor beta chains drawn from one sample of a study of siplizumab effects on memory and regulatory T cells. Using immunoSEQ multiplex PCR, the repertoire was profiled, and TCRdb retains in-frame clones only, with some absent. The sample has some 100,000 clones, approximately 97% seen once. The sample comprised naive CD4+ T cells sorted from blood. Receptors originate from a human donor in good health. The CDR3 runs from the conserved cysteine through the conserved F or W. The order of the fields is J gene, clone size, D gene, V gene, CDR3 DNA, CDR3 protein. The D gene is left open where the match is weak. Not all rows give a size; the values are once, few, many and, for expanded clones, a class.

J gene: TRBJ2-5
clone size: once
D gene: .
V gene: TRBV11-1
CDR3 DNA: TGTGCCAGCAGCTACCGGACTTCCTCCGAGACCCAGTACTTC
CDR3 protein: CASSYRTSSETQYF

J gene: TRBJ2-2
clone size: .
D gene: TRBD1
V gene: TRBV9
CDR3 DNA: TGTGCCAGCAGCGCCCGGACAGGGGGCACCGGGGAGCTGTTTTTT
CDR3 protein: CASSARTGGTGELFF

J gene: TRBJ2-2
clone size: .
D gene: TRBD1
V gene: TRBV15
CDR3 DNA: TGTGCCACACGACAGGGGGCGAACACCGGGGAGCTGTTTTTT
CDR3 protein: CATRQGANTGELFF

J gene: TRBJ1-2
clone size: .
D gene: TRBD1
V gene: TRBV5-4
CDR3 DNA: TGTGCCAGCAGCCGACGGGACAGGGATTTCTATGGCTACACCTTC
CDR3 protein: CASSRRDRDFYGYTF

J gene: TRBJ1-2
clone size: .
D gene: .
V gene: TRBV28
CDR3 DNA: TGTGCCAGCAGCTTCGGGGGTGGGGGTGACTATGGCTACACCTTC
CDR3 protein: CASSFGGGGDYGYTF

J gene: TRBJ1-3
clone size: .
D gene: .
V gene: TRBV6-1
CDR3 DNA: TGTGCCAGCAGCGAACGGCCTAAGGGCTCTGGAAACACCATATATTTT
CDR3 protein: CASSERPKGSGNTIYF

J gene: TRBJ2-7
clone size: .
D gene: .
V gene: TRBV5-6
CDR3 DNA: TGTGCCAGCAGCTTCAGGGCGTACTCCTACGAGCAGTACTTC
CDR3 protein: CASSFRAYSYEQYF

J gene: TRBJ2-5
clone size: .
D gene: .
V gene: TRBV9
CDR3 DNA: TGTGCCAGCAGCGTAGGACTTAAAGAGACCCAGTACTTC
CDR3 protein: CASSVGLKETQYF

J gene: TRBJ2-7
clone size: .
D gene: TRBD2
V gene: TRBV18
CDR3 DNA: TGTGCCAGCTCGACTAGCGGGGGCAACTACGAGCAGTACTTC
CDR3 protein: CASSTSGGNYEQYF

J gene: TRBJ2-5
clone size: .
D gene: .
V gene: TRBV5-6
CDR3 DNA: TGTGCCAGCAGCTTTAGGGGTTTGGAAGAGACCCAGTACTTC
CDR3 protein: CASSFRGLEETQYF

J gene: TRBJ2-7
clone size: .
D gene: TRBD2
V gene: TRBV4-1
CDR3 DNA: TGCGCCAGCAGCCAACTTCTGGCGGGACTAGCGGCCTACGAGCAGTACTTC
CDR3 protein: CASSQLLAGLAAYEQYF

J gene: TRBJ2-7
clone size: .
D gene: TRBD1
V gene: TRBV4-2
CDR3 DNA: TGTGCCAGCAGCGGACGGGACAGGGGAACCTACGAGCAGTACTTC
CDR3 protein: CASSGRDRGTYEQYF

J gene: TRBJ1-1
clone size: .
D gene: .
V gene: TRBV10-3
CDR3 DNA: TGTGCCATGTCAGGGATATTGAACACTGAAGCTTTCTTT
CDR3 protein: CAMSGILNTEAFF

J gene: TRBJ1-2
clone size: .
D gene: TRBD1
V gene: TRBV6-5
CDR3 DNA: TGTGCCAGCAGCCCCGGGACAGGGTATGGCTACACCTTC
CDR3 protein: CASSPGTGYGYTF

J gene: TRBJ2-1
clone size: .
D gene: TRBD2
V gene: TRBV28
CDR3 DNA: TGTGCCAGCAGTTTGTTAGCGGGGGGGCGGAATGAGCAGTTCTTC
CDR3 protein: CASSLLAGGRNEQFF

J gene: TRBJ2-1
clone size: .
D gene: .
V gene: TRBV7-2
CDR3 DNA: TGTGCCAGCAGCTTCGCAGGAGGCTCCTACAATGAGCAGTTCTTC
CDR3 protein: CASSFAGGSYNEQFF

J gene: TRBJ2-3
clone size: .
D gene: TRBD1
V gene: TRBV29-1
CDR3 DNA: TGCAGCGTGGCGGGACAGGGCAAGGATACGCAGTATTTT
CDR3 protein: CSVAGQGKDTQYF

J gene: TRBJ2-2
clone size: .
D gene: .
V gene: TRBV12-2
CDR3 DNA: TGTGCAAGTCGCTTAGCGGAAAGGGTTTCCTCCGTCGCGAACACCGGGGAGCTGTTTTTT
CDR3 protein: CASRLAERVSSVANTGELFF

J gene: TRBJ2-4
clone size: .
D gene: TRBD1
V gene: TRBV7-9
CDR3 DNA: TGTGCCAGCAGCCGGCAGGGGGCGGGAAACATTCAGTACTTC
CDR3 protein: CASSRQGAGNIQYF

J gene: TRBJ2-7
clone size: .
D gene: TRBD2
V gene: TRBV27
CDR3 DNA: TGTGCCAGCAGTCCATGGGCAGCGGGGGTCTCCTACGAGCAGTACTTC
CDR3 protein: CASSPWAAGVSYEQYF

J gene: TRBJ2-3
clone size: .
D gene: .
V gene: TRBV30
CDR3 DNA: TGTGCCTGGGGTAGGGATTCAGATACGCAGTATTTT
CDR3 protein: CAWGRDSDTQYF

J gene: TRBJ1-2
clone size: .
D gene: .
V gene: TRBV18
CDR3 DNA: TGTGCCAGCTCCCGCGAGCTCCCCGGGACGCATGAGAACTATGGCTACACCTTC
CDR3 protein: CASSRELPGTHENYGYTF

J gene: TRBJ1-1
clone size: once
D gene: .
V gene: TRBV5-4
CDR3 DNA: TGTGCCAGGGGATCGGGCCTAGAGAGATTCTTT
CDR3 protein: CARGSGLERFF

J gene: TRBJ1-2
clone size: .
D gene: .
V gene: TRBV28
CDR3 DNA: TGTGCCAGCAGTTTAAAGGTCCCGGCGGGGGCGGATGGCTACACCTTC
CDR3 protein: CASSLKVPAGADGYTF

J gene: TRBJ2-5
clone size: .
D gene: .
V gene: TRBV6-4
CDR3 DNA: TGTGCCAGCAGTGGCTCTGGACTCGCGGAGACCCAGTACTTC
CDR3 protein: CASSGSGLAETQYF

J gene: TRBJ2-2
clone size: .
D gene: .
V gene: TRBV7-2
CDR3 DNA: TGTGCCAGCAGCTTTAGGGCAACGAACACCGGGGAGCTGTTTTTT
CDR3 protein: CASSFRATNTGELFF

J gene: TRBJ2-5
clone size: few
D gene: .
V gene: TRBV5-1
CDR3 DNA: TGCGCCAGCAGCTTGGAAGAGACCCAGTACTTC
CDR3 protein: CASSLEETQYF

J gene: TRBJ1-5
clone size: .
D gene: .
V gene: TRBV19
CDR3 DNA: TGTGCCAGTAGTTACTTGGGGAACAATCAGCCCCAGCATTTT
CDR3 protein: CASSYLGNNQPQHF

J gene: TRBJ2-7
clone size: .
D gene: .
V gene: TRBV27
CDR3 DNA: TGTGCCAGCAGCCATCATGGGTCGAACTCCTACGAGCAGTACTTC
CDR3 protein: CASSHHGSNSYEQYF

J gene: TRBJ2-7
clone size: .
D gene: TRBD2
V gene: TRBV5-6
CDR3 DNA: TGTGCCAGCAGCTTGGCTGGGTTGTTTCTAGCGGGGGGCGAGCAGTACTTC
CDR3 protein: CASSLAGLFLAGGEQYF

J gene: TRBJ1-2
clone size: .
D gene: .
V gene: TRBV7-3
CDR3 DNA: TGTGCCAGCAGCTTGGATGTGGGCTATGGCTACACCTTC
CDR3 protein: CASSLDVGYGYTF

J gene: TRBJ2-5
clone size: .
D gene: TRBD2
V gene: TRBV19
CDR3 DNA: TGTGCCAGTAGTTACGGGGGGCAAGAGACCCAGTACTTC
CDR3 protein: CASSYGGQETQYF

J gene: TRBJ2-7
clone size: .
D gene: .
V gene: TRBV15
CDR3 DNA: TGTGCCACCAGCAGAGGACAGTTTCCCTACGAGCAGTACTTC
CDR3 protein: CATSRGQFPYEQYF

J gene: TRBJ2-3
clone size: .
D gene: .
V gene: TRBV4-3
CDR3 DNA: TGCGCCAGCAGCCGCTCTCCCCTAGCCACAGATACGCAGTATTTT
CDR3 protein: CASSRSPLATDTQYF

J gene: TRBJ1-1
clone size: .
D gene: .
V gene: TRBV18
CDR3 DNA: TGTGCCAGCTCGCCCAGTGAAACCGGGACAAGGAACACTGAAGCTTTCTTT
CDR3 protein: CASSPSETGTRNTEAFF

J gene: TRBJ2-3
clone size: .
D gene: TRBD2
V gene: TRBV7-9
CDR3 DNA: TGTGCCAGCAGCATTCGGACTAGCGGGGTGATAGATACGCAGTATTTT
CDR3 protein: CASSIRTSGVIDTQYF

J gene: TRBJ2-7
clone size: .
D gene: .
V gene: TRBV7-3
CDR3 DNA: TGTGCCAGCAGCCCAGGACAGGGACTACCTTCCTACGAGCAGTACTTC
CDR3 protein: CASSPGQGLPSYEQYF

J gene: TRBJ2-5
clone size: .
D gene: .
V gene: TRBV10-3
CDR3 DNA: TGTGCCATCAGTGCGGGACCGACCCAAGAGACCCAGTACTTC
CDR3 protein: CAISAGPTQETQYF

J gene: TRBJ2-1
clone size: .
D gene: TRBD2
V gene: TRBV5-4
CDR3 DNA: TGTGCCAGCCGCGGGGGGGACAGAAGTAGCTCCTACAATGAGCAGTTCTTC
CDR3 protein: CASRGGDRSSSYNEQFF

J gene: TRBJ2-1
clone size: .
D gene: TRBD2
V gene: TRBV7-3
CDR3 DNA: TGTGCCAGCTCCCGGGTAGCGGGGTATGAGCAGTTCTTC
CDR3 protein: CASSRVAGYEQFF

J gene: TRBJ2-5
clone size: once
D gene: .
V gene: TRBV4-1
CDR3 DNA: TGCGCCAGCAGGGGGGGGGCCGAGACCCAGTACTTC
CDR3 protein: CASRGGAETQYF

J gene: TRBJ1-2
clone size: .
D gene: TRBD1
V gene: TRBV5-1
CDR3 DNA: TGCGCCAGCAGCTTCGGGACAGTCTATGGCTACACCTTC
CDR3 protein: CASSFGTVYGYTF

J gene: TRBJ1-5
clone size: .
D gene: .
V gene: TRBV6-1
CDR3 DNA: TGTGCCAGCAGTGAAATGGGGATCGGGGTGCCAGATCAGCCCCAGCATTTT
CDR3 protein: CASSEMGIGVPDQPQHF

J gene: TRBJ1-2
clone size: .
D gene: TRBD1
V gene: TRBV29-1
CDR3 DNA: TGCAGCGTTGAAAGGCTTGGACAGGGGGATGGCTACACCTTC
CDR3 protein: CSVERLGQGDGYTF

J gene: TRBJ1-6
clone size: .
D gene: .
V gene: TRBV6-6
CDR3 DNA: TGTGCCAGCAGTTACCAGGACTATAATTCACCCCTCCACTTT
CDR3 protein: CASSYQDYNSPLHF

J gene: TRBJ1-2
clone size: .
D gene: .
V gene: TRBV5-1
CDR3 DNA: TGCGCCAGCAGCGGGACATTTAACTATGGCTACACCTTC
CDR3 protein: CASSGTFNYGYTF

J gene: TRBJ1-6
clone size: .
D gene: .
V gene: TRBV6-6
CDR3 DNA: TGTGCCAGCAGTGACCGATTACTGGATTCACCCCTCCACTTT
CDR3 protein: CASSDRLLDSPLHF

J gene: TRBJ1-3
clone size: .
D gene: .
V gene: TRBV7-2
CDR3 DNA: TGTGCCAGCCGATTTGCCTCTGGAAACACCATATATTTT
CDR3 protein: CASRFASGNTIYF

J gene: TRBJ2-3
clone size: .
D gene: TRBD2
V gene: TRBV5-8
CDR3 DNA: TGTGCCAGCAGGGGTGGACTAGACACAGATACGCAGTATTTT
CDR3 protein: CASRGGLDTDTQYF

J gene: TRBJ1-3
clone size: .
D gene: .
V gene: TRBV5-1
CDR3 DNA: TGCGCCAGCAGCTTGAGCTCTGGAAACACCATATATTTT
CDR3 protein: CASSLSSGNTIYF

J gene: TRBJ2-7
clone size: .
D gene: TRBD1
V gene: TRBV7-2
CDR3 DNA: TGTGCCAGCAGCTTTCTTATGTGGACAGGGGATCCCGAGCAGTACTTC
CDR3 protein: CASSFLMWTGDPEQYF